Reported below is one T cell receptor beta chain. The antigen it recognizes is unknown. It has no much larger one-base neighbor in the sample; base qualities were not kept. The CDR3 holds 16 amino acids from the cysteine to the phenylalanine. Kept here is only the CDR3 DNA, which spans 48 bases and is read in frame from base 1. The CDR1 and CDR2 encoded by the germline V gene are SGHTA and FQGNSA. Trimming at the junction amounts to 2 bases on V and 2 bases on J, and the germline ends lie 13 bases apart. These data are taken from a study of CD8 T cells in ankylosing spondylitis listed by TCRdb under 2017. Notes on the research overall: The study set out to find disease-linked TCR variants by profiling T cell receptor beta repertoires in ankylosing spondylitis patients and healthy donors. The full study cohort was made up of approximately 24 ankylosing spondylitis patients and 108 healthy donors. Samples of peripheral blood were taken, and for ankylosing spondylitis patients, synovial fluid was collected as well. General findings and caveats noted by the study authors: Some motif variants were previously reported in synovial fluid and blood of reactive arthritis patients, suggesting common disease-initiation mechanisms. A CD8+ phenotype was shown by the disease-linked clones, which were found at relatively low frequencies in peripheral blood. Significant enrichment of the disease-linked clones was reported in matched synovial fluid samples from ankylosing spondylitis patients. A TCR beta motif made up of eight or nine highly homologous amino acid variants appeared to be characteristic of blood from ankylosing spondylitis patients.

The sequencer was an Illumina HiSeq 2500. Quantitative 5'-RACE with molecular barcodes was used to prepare TCR beta libraries. Per the authors' processing: A new computational method based on a probabilistic model of VDJ rearrangement was used to identify disease-linked TCR variants. TCRdb trimmed the raw reads at Q25, called clones with MiXCR and kept productive beta chains. Here each entry gathers all rows of one CDR3 protein and keeps the most common genes and DNA. None of the V and J calls come from the authors' own analysis; TCRdb made them. The sample yields a few hundred thousand distinct CDR3 sequences; over 9.5% were counted once. Of the sample, about 19% falls within the top ten clones.

This sequence originates from a male donor with ankylosing spondylitis or in good health (not recorded which). Input material: blood, either unsorted or a sorted T cell fraction (not recorded which). The chain employs TRBV7-2 and TRBJ1-5; no confident D gene assignment can be made. The base sequence is TGTGCCAGCAGCTTATGGGCGGTTTCGGGCAATCAGCCCCAGCATTTT. Its protein reads: CASSLWAVSGNQPQHF.